This TCR beta chain was sequenced for a study of T cells expressing NK-cell markers. TCRdb re-analyzed the 5' RACE reads; it lists each CDR3 protein once, without DNA. Recorded here are 250,000 to 300,000 distinct CDR3 sequences; the top ten clones represent approximately 0.42%. This CDR3 region has 18 residues. CDR1 is MNHEY, CDR2 SMNVEV, per germline (reference sequence). This TCR derives from a man aged 18-30 years in good health. Sequenced input: blood T cells: a sorted CD56 or NKG2C T cell subset, CD4+ or CD8+ T cells, or bulk PBMC T cells (not recorded which). The chain joins TRBV27 to TRBJ2-6; there is no DNA to check the TCRdb D call of TRBD1. The CDR3 is CASSLWASLSSGANVLTF.